This TCR beta chain is drawn from a study of blood T cell repertoires in COVID-19. Repertoires were generated with immunoSEQ multiplex PCR, while TCRdb's copy carries only in-frame clones and drops some. The sample contains 250,000 to 300,000 clones, 70% to 90% of which appear only once. Germline V gene lookup returns CDR1 SGHTA and CDR2 FQGNSA. The J segment lost 7 bases and the V segment lost 5 bases, leaving 5 bases of the junction unmatched. The CDR3 has 14 amino acids. The TCR originated in a woman aged 50 to 65 who had recovered from COVID-19. V is TRBV7-2 and J is TRBJ1-5, with 10 bases that match TRBD1. Sequenced input: PBMCs or T cells enriched from blood (not recorded which). This CDR3 is CASSVGQGEQPQHF. CDR3 DNA: TGTGCCAGCAGCGTAGGACAGGGGGAGCAGCCCCAGCATTTT. Together with reference TRBV7-2 and TRBJ1-5, the CDR3 gives the full variable domain: GAGVSQSPSNKVTEKGKDVELRCDPISGHTALYWYRQSLGQGLEFLIYFQGNSAPDKSGLPSDRFSAERTGGSVSTLTIQRTQQEDSAVYLCASSVGQGEQPQHFGDGTRLSIL.